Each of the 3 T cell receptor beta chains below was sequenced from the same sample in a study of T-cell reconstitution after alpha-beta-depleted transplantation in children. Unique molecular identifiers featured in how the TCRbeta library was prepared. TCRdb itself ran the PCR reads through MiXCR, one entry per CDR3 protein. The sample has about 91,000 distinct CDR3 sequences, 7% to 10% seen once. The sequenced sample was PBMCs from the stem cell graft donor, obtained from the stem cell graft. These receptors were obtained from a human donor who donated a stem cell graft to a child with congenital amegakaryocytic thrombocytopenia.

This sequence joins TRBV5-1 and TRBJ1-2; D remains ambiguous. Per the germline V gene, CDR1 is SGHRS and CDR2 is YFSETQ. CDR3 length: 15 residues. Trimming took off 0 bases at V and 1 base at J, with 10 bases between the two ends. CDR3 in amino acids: CASSLGTLLNYGYTF. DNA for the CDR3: TGCGCCAGCAGCTTGGGGACCCTCCTTAACTATGGCTACACCTTC.

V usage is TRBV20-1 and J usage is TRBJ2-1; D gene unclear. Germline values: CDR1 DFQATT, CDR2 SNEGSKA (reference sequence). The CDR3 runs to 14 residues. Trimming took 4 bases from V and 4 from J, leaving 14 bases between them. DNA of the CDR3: TGCAGTGCTACCCCTATCGACTCATACAATGAGCAGTTCTTC. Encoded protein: CSATPIDSYNEQFF.

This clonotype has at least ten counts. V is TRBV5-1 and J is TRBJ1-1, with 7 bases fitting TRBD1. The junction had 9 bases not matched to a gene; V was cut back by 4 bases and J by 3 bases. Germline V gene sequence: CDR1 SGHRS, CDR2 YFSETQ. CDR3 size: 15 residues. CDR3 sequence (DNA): TGCGCCAGCAGCCTGCAGGCAGGGGGGGACACTGAAGCTTTCTTT. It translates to CASSLQAGGDTEAFF.